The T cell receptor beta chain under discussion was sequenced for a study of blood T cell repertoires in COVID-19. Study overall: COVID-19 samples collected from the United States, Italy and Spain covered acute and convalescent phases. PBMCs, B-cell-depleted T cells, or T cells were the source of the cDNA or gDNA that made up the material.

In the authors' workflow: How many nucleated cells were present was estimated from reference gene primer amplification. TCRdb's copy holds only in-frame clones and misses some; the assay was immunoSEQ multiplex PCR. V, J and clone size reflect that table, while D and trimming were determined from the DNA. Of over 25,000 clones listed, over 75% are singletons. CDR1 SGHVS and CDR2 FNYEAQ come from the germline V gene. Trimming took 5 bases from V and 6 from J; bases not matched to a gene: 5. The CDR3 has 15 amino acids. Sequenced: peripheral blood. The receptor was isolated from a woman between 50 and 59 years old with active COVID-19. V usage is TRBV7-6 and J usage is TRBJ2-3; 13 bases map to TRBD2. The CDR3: CASSRLAGGSDTQYF. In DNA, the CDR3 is TGTGCCAGCAGCCGACTAGCGGGAGGATCGGATACGCAGTATTTT.